The 14 T cell receptor beta chains below come from one sample, sequenced in a study of patients with pleural tuberculosis (TCRdb year 2014). Sequencing relied on an Illumina Genome Analyzer IIx. The public reads were quality trimmed at Q25 with fastp and then assembled into clones with MiXCR by TCRdb, keeping productive beta chains. All rows with the same CDR3 protein become a single entry with the most common DNA and genes. This sample comprises around 30,000 distinct CDR3 sequences, 15% to 20% of them detected only once. Of the sample, about 3.7% is held by the ten largest clones. The sample consisted of peripheral blood. These receptors were obtained from a human donor with pleural tuberculosis.

As to this clonotype: A read error may explain this, as a much larger clone is one base away. CDR3 region: CASSLAVQEAQYF. CDR3 bases: TGTGCCAGCAGCTTGGCCGTACAAGAGGCCCAGTACTTC. The chain combines TRBV7-2 with TRBJ2-5; no reliable D call. CDR1 SGHTA and CDR2 FQGNSA come from the germline V gene. The CDR3 is made up of 13 amino acids.

This chain uses TRBV30 with TRBJ1-1, with a possible D match to TRBD1 (5 bases). This CDR3 spans 15 amino acids. CDR1 and CDR2 from the germline V gene are GTSNPN and SVGIG (reference sequence). V was shortened by 4 bases and J by 1 base, with 16 bases between the two germline ends. CDR3: CAWITLRGRNTEAFF. CDR3 sequence (DNA): TGTGCCTGGATAACCCTACGGGGGAGGAACACTGAAGCTTTCTTT.

This clonotype was detected many times. Here the CDR3 DNA reads TGTGCCAGCAGTTACTCGTTGCGGGCGAGCACAGATACGCAGTATTTT. This codes for CASSYSLRASTDTQYF. The chain has TRBV6-6 and TRBJ2-3; possibly TRBD2 for D (5 bases). The CDR3 is 16 amino acids. V was trimmed by 0 bases and J by 0 bases, leaving 10 bases between them. From germline, CDR1 is MNHNY and CDR2 SVGAGI (reference sequence).

This clonotype was seen at least ten times. V is TRBV4-3 and J is TRBJ2-1, with D unclear. The germline gives CDR1 LGHNA, CDR2 YSLEER. The V gene lost 1 base and the J gene lost 7 bases, with 8 bases spanning the gap. The CDR3 covers 13 residues. The CDR3 bases are TGCGCCAGCAGCCAAGTGGGCGGAAATGAGCAGTTCTTC. Translation gives CASSQVGGNEQFF.

This clonotype was seen more than once but under ten times. It may be a read error: a sequence one base away is much more abundant. The J gene is TRBJ2-5, the V gene TRBV6-1; 8 bases match TRBD2. V lost 6 bases, J lost 5 bases, and 11 bases stayed unmatched. The CDR3 extends over 15 amino acids. From germline, CDR1 is MNHNS and CDR2 SASEGT. CDR3 nucleotide sequence: TGTGCCAGCAGACCCCTTTTCGGGGGGGAGGAGACCCAGTACTTC. Protein product: CASRPLFGGEETQYF.

There are many counts of this clonotype. The chain has TRBV6-6 and TRBJ1-2; a possible D gene is TRBD1 (6 bases). This CDR3 spans 15 amino acids. V dropped 2 bases and J dropped 1 base, with 11 bases sitting between them. The V gene's germline CDR1 is MNHNY and CDR2 SVGAGI (reference sequence). In DNA form, the CDR3 reads TGTGCCAGCAGTTACCTGGACAGATTTAACTATGGCTACACCTTC. It translates to CASSYLDRFNYGYTF.

For this clonotype: A much larger clone differs from this one at a single base, so this may be a read error. The chain links TRBV7-8 to TRBJ1-1; possibly TRBD1 for D (5 bases). The CDR3 covers 18 residues. Germline loops: CDR1 SGHVS, CDR2 FQNEAQ. The CDR3 sequence is CASSLGRREGVMNTEASF. As DNA, the CDR3 is TGTGCCAGCAGCTTAGGGCGCCGGGAAGGGGTGATGAACACTGAAGCTTCCTTT.

On this clonotype itself: This may come from a read error, since a much larger clone is one base off. The chain joins TRBV29-1 to TRBJ1-1; TRBD1 might be the D (5 bases). Germline V lookup: CDR1 SQVTM, CDR2 ANQGSEA. The CDR3 has 12 residues. The V gene lost 5 bases and the J gene lost 1 base, with 8 bases spanning the gap. CDR3 in DNA: TGCAGCGTTCGGACACGGAACACTGAAGCTTTCTTT. It translates to CSVRTRNTEAFF.

This clonotype is medium-sized by share. The rearrangement joins TRBV25-1 to TRBJ1-3, with D possibly being TRBD1 (5 bases). There are 14 residues in the CDR3. V was shortened by 6 bases and J by 2 bases, with 11 bases between the two germline ends. CDR1 and CDR2 (germline): MGHDK, SYGVNS. The CDR3 DNA sequence: TGTGCCAGCAGCGCTACGGGGGCTGGAAACACCATATATTTT. It yields the protein CASSATGAGNTIYF.

Ten or more counts support this clonotype. The rearrangement joins TRBV11-2 to TRBJ1-2; D is possibly TRBD1 (5 bases). Germline lookup yields CDR1 SGHAT and CDR2 FQNNGV. The CDR3 has 13 amino acids. V was pared by 2 bases and J by 4 bases, with 8 bases between. The CDR3 spells CASSLPGFYGYTF. The CDR3 coding sequence is TGTGCCAGCAGCTTACCAGGGTTCTATGGCTACACCTTC.

This sequence joins TRBV25-1 and TRBJ1-2; 7 bases are shared with TRBD1. Per the germline V gene, CDR1 is MGHDK and CDR2 is SYGVNS. This CDR3 is 13 amino acids long. V lost 0 bases and J lost 8; bases outside the gene matches: 3. The CDR3 is CASSEYRGKGYTF. The CDR3 region has the DNA TGTGCCAGCAGTGAATACAGGGGGAAAGGCTACACCTTC.

This clonotype was observed at least ten times. The J gene is TRBJ2-2, the V gene TRBV19; D not resolved. The CDR3 consists of 16 residues. CDR1 is LNHDA and CDR2 is SQIVND in the germline V gene (reference sequence). Trimming stripped 3 bases from V and 0 bases from J, with 11 bases between. The CDR3 reads CASSIGARPNTGELFF. CDR3 DNA: TGTGCCAGTAGTATTGGCGCTAGACCGAACACCGGGGAGCTGTTTTTT.

This sequence joins TRBV27 and TRBJ2-3, with 8 bases identical to TRBD2. The V gene's germline CDR1 is MNHEY and CDR2 SMNVEV (reference sequence). The trim removed 6 bases at V and 4 bases at J, leaving 3 bases unmatched. The length of the CDR3 is 13 residues. CDR3: CASRAGVADTQYF. In DNA form, the CDR3 reads TGTGCCAGCAGAGCGGGAGTGGCAGATACGCAGTATTTT.

This clonotype has just a few counts. This could be a read error, since a much larger clone is one nucleotide away. The DNA of the CDR3 is TGTGCCAGCAGAGGGGCTCCGGCGCAGTATTTT. Translated: CASRGAPAQYF. The V call is TRBV2, the J call TRBJ2-3; D perhaps matches TRBD1 (5 bases). Germline-derived CDR1 and CDR2 are SNHLY and FYNNEI. V lost 6 bases and J lost 10, with 11 bases in between. This CDR3 has 11 amino acids.